This T cell receptor (beta chain) was identified during a study of cytomegalovirus exposure and HLA in healthy donors. Overall study results and limits: Reports described diagnosis of cytomegalovirus status by the classifier as highly specific and sensitive.

The PCR used 60 Vbeta and 13 Jbeta primers. TCRdb's copy holds only in-frame clones and misses some; the assay was immunoSEQ multiplex PCR. This table holds about 200,000 clones, over 75% found once. Concerning this clone: What it recognizes is unknown.

The CDR3 has 16 residues. In germline, CDR1 is LGHNA, CDR2 YNFKEQ. J lost 5 bases, V lost 1 base, and 8 bases had no gene match. The sample was PBMCs. The V gene is TRBV4-2, the J gene TRBJ1-5; the match to TRBD1 covers 7 bases. The receptor was derived from a girl aged 2-10 years in good health and CMV-seronegative. The CDR3 DNA reads as TGTGCCAGCAGCCAAGCGACAGGGAGAGGAGATCAGCCCCAGCATTTT. Encoded protein: CASSQATGRGDQPQHF.